This T cell receptor beta chain derives from a study of shared clonotypes between healthy human individuals. Across the whole study: Ranging from 18 to 49 in age, donors were two women and a few men.

Sequenced by immunoSEQ multiplex PCR; TCRdb stores in-frame clones only, minus some. The sample shows 2 million to 2.5 million clones, 90% to 97% of them seen only once. This CDR3 is 11 amino acids long. V gave up 3 bases and J gave up 12 bases, with 15 bases separating them. Germline V gene data show CDR1 as DFQATT and CDR2 as SNEGSKA (reference sequence). The rearrangement links TRBV20-1 to TRBJ2-7; D gene ambiguous. The sequence was obtained from a man between 18 and 35 years old in good health. Sequencing was performed on naive CD4+ T cells sorted from blood. Subset here: CD45RA+ positively selected. The CDR3 reads CSASTNSGLYF. The CDR3 DNA sequence: TGCAGTGCTAGCACAAATTCCGGTCTGTACTTC.